Listed below are T cell receptor beta chains from one sample, sequenced in a study of shared clonotypes between healthy human individuals. The data were produced by immunoSEQ multiplex PCR, yet TCRdb's version contains in-frame clones alone and is incomplete. Here the sample spans about 2.1 million clones, approximately 94% being singletons. Sequenced input: naive CD8+ T cells from PBMCs. Receptors originate from a man between 18 and 29 years old in good health. Some clones in this sample may be carry-over from other donors' samples. Each CDR3 is given with its conserved first and last residue. D genes are given only for firm matches. Rows may omit the clone size; those that give it use once, few, many or a size class.

D: .; V: TRBV21-1; J: TRBJ2-1; size: once; CDR3: CASSNGSLFFNEQFF; DNA: TGTGCCAGCAGCAACGGGAGCCTTTTCTTCAATGAGCAGTTCTTC
D: TRBD2; V: TRBV5-6; J: TRBJ2-1; size: .; CDR3: CASSFRTSGRGSYNEQFF; DNA: TGTGCCAGCAGCTTCCGGACTAGCGGGAGGGGGAGCTACAATGAGCAGTTCTTC
D: .; V: TRBV7-9; J: TRBJ2-5; size: .; CDR3: CASSFGQLMGEETQYF; DNA: TGTGCCAGCAGCTTCGGACAGTTAATGGGGGAAGAGACCCAGTACTTC
D: .; V: TRBV5-1; J: TRBJ2-7; size: .; CDR3: CASSSDSTYEQYF; DNA: TGCGCCAGCAGCTCGGACAGTACCTACGAGCAGTACTTC
D: .; V: TRBV6-1; J: TRBJ2-7; size: .; CDR3: CASTPRVAASYEQYF; DNA: TGTGCCAGCACCCCCCGAGTAGCGGCCTCCTACGAGCAGTACTTC
D: .; V: TRBV11-2; J: TRBJ1-2; size: few; CDR3: CASSLGVMTGGSYGYTF; DNA: TGTGCCAGCAGCTTAGGGGTGATGACAGGAGGATCATATGGCTACACCTTC
D: .; V: TRBV28; J: TRBJ1-2; size: .; CDR3: CASSFGTANYGYTF; DNA: TGTGCCAGCAGTTTCGGTACAGCTAACTATGGCTACACCTTC
D: .; V: TRBV27; J: TRBJ1-5; size: .; CDR3: CASSLLGTSGSNQPQHF; DNA: TGTGCCAGCAGTTTATTGGGGACTTCTGGTAGCAATCAGCCCCAGCATTTT
D: TRBD2; V: TRBV7-9; J: TRBJ2-2; size: .; CDR3: CAGPLGRATTGELFF; DNA: TGTGCCGGGCCCCTGGGGAGGGCCACGACCGGGGAGCTGTTTTTT
D: TRBD1; V: TRBV27; J: TRBJ1-6; size: .; CDR3: CASSWTGSVSPLHF; DNA: TGTGCCAGCAGTTGGACAGGGAGTGTTTCACCCCTCCACTTT
D: .; V: TRBV10-3; J: TRBJ2-7; size: .; CDR3: CAISDRTIMYEQYF; DNA: TGTGCCATCAGTGACAGGACAATTATGTACGAGCAGTACTTC
D: .; V: TRBV2; J: TRBJ1-2; size: .; CDR3: CASSPVTYGYTF; DNA: TGTGCCAGCAGTCCGGTAACCTATGGCTACACCTTC
D: TRBD1; V: TRBV7-9; J: TRBJ2-7; size: .; CDR3: CASSPRTGPPYEQYF; DNA: TGTGCCAGCAGCCCCCGGACAGGGCCCCCGTACGAGCAGTACTTC
D: .; V: TRBV4-1; J: TRBJ2-6; size: .; CDR3: CASRDSSGANVLTF; DNA: TGCGCCAGCAGGGACAGCTCTGGGGCCAACGTCCTGACTTTC
D: .; V: TRBV18; J: TRBJ2-1; size: .; CDR3: CASSPLERDQFF; DNA: TGTGCCAGCTCACCCCTGGAGAGGGACCAGTTCTTC
D: .; V: TRBV5-1; J: TRBJ2-7; size: .; CDR3: CASSFGTGYEQYF; DNA: TGCGCCAGCAGCTTTGGGACGGGCTACGAGCAGTACTTC
D: .; V: TRBV6-1; J: TRBJ2-7; size: .; CDR3: CASSPHRVRDEQYF; DNA: TGTGCCAGCAGCCCCCACAGGGTCCGTGACGAGCAGTACTTC
D: .; V: TRBV27; J: TRBJ2-7; size: once; CDR3: CASSIGAGSIHEQYF; DNA: TGTGCCAGCAGCATCGGTGCAGGGAGTATCCACGAGCAGTACTTC
D: .; V: TRBV2; J: TRBJ2-7; size: .; CDR3: CASIGPSTGKGYEQYF; DNA: TGTGCCAGCATCGGCCCAAGCACGGGGAAAGGTTACGAGCAGTACTTC
D: TRBD2; V: TRBV11-3; J: TRBJ2-5; size: .; CDR3: CASSSWTSPETQYF; DNA: TGTGCCAGCAGCTCCTGGACTAGCCCAGAGACCCAGTACTTC
D: TRBD1; V: TRBV30; J: TRBJ2-7; size: .; CDR3: CAWKRTGVPRYEQYF; DNA: TGTGCCTGGAAGCGGACAGGGGTACCCAGGTACGAGCAGTACTTC
D: .; V: TRBV4-2; J: TRBJ1-1; size: few; CDR3: CASRRGDTEAFF; DNA: TGTGCCAGCAGAAGAGGGGACACTGAAGCTTTCTTT
D: TRBD1; V: TRBV4-3; J: TRBJ2-5; size: .; CDR3: CASSQGQGGRPRATQYF; DNA: TGCGCCAGCAGCCAAGGACAGGGTGGAAGACCAAGAGCGACCCAGTACTTC
D: .; V: TRBV21-1; J: TRBJ1-1; size: few; CDR3: CAVGEGIGTEAFF; DNA: .
D: TRBD1; V: TRBV15; J: TRBJ1-5; size: .; CDR3: CATSTTGTGSNQPQHF; DNA: TGTGCCACCAGCACCACCGGGACAGGGTCCAATCAGCCCCAGCATTTT
D: TRBD2; V: TRBV6-1; J: TRBJ2-7; size: .; CDR3: CASSEAEGLAGGVEQYF; DNA: TGTGCCAGCAGTGAAGCGGAAGGGCTAGCGGGAGGCGTCGAGCAGTACTTC
D: .; V: TRBV18; J: TRBJ2-1; size: .; CDR3: CASSPHGGGVGEQFF; DNA: TGTGCCAGCTCACCCCACGGAGGGGGAGTGGGGGAGCAGTTCTTC
D: TRBD2; V: TRBV7-6; J: TRBJ2-7; size: .; CDR3: CASSLVREGPYEQYF; DNA: TGTGCCAGCAGCTTAGTGCGGGAGGGCCCCTACGAGCAGTACTTC
D: .; V: TRBV2; J: TRBJ1-4; size: .; CDR3: CASRMGTPKFF; DNA: TGTGCCAGCAGGATGGGGACTCCGAAGTTTTTT
D: .; V: TRBV7-2; J: TRBJ2-7; size: .; CDR3: CASSLGLISEQYF; DNA: TGTGCCAGCAGCTTAGGACTGATTTCGGAGCAGTACTTC
D: .; V: TRBV29-1; J: TRBJ1-3; size: .; CDR3: CSVVREGNTIYF; DNA: TGCAGCGTTGTGAGGGAAGGAAACACCATATATTTT
D: .; V: TRBV2; J: TRBJ1-2; size: .; CDR3: CASIFAGGYNYGYTF; DNA: TGTGCCAGCATTTTTGCCGGGGGCTATAACTATGGCTACACCTTC
D: TRBD2; V: TRBV18; J: TRBJ2-2; size: once; CDR3: CASSRERDPGTGELFF; DNA: TGTGCCAGCTCACGGGAGCGGGACCCGGGGACCGGGGAGCTGTTTTTT
D: .; V: TRBV28; J: TRBJ1-3; size: .; CDR3: CASSLPAYSGNTIYF; DNA: TGTGCCAGCAGTTTACCAGCTTACTCTGGAAACACCATATATTTT
D: .; V: TRBV27; J: TRBJ2-7; size: .; CDR3: CASRATPGPSLPEYF; DNA: TGTGCCAGCAGGGCGACACCGGGCCCAAGCCTTCCAGAGTACTTC
D: .; V: TRBV5-1; J: TRBJ1-1; size: .; CDR3: CASSLWVQGGGNTEAFF; DNA: TGCGCCAGCAGCTTGTGGGTACAGGGTGGGGGGAACACTGAAGCTTTCTTT
D: .; V: TRBV7-9; J: TRBJ2-5; size: .; CDR3: CASRPMGGTQYF; DNA: TGTGCCAGCAGGCCCATGGGCGGGACCCAGTACTTC
D: .; V: TRBV7-3; J: TRBJ2-1; size: .; CDR3: CASSQSPNEQFF; DNA: TGTGCCAGCAGCCAAAGTCCGAATGAGCAGTTCTTC
D: TRBD2; V: TRBV29-1; J: TRBJ2-7; size: .; CDR3: CSVEAPLAGGPGQYF; DNA: TGCAGCGTTGAAGCACCGCTAGCGGGAGGGCCGGGGCAGTACTTC
D: TRBD2; V: TRBV28; J: TRBJ2-3; size: .; CDR3: CASSLPLAVDTQYF; DNA: TGTGCCAGCAGTTTACCACTAGCGGTAGATACGCAGTATTTT
D: TRBD2; V: TRBV11-2; J: TRBJ2-3; size: once; CDR3: CASSSMTSGRSTDTQYF; DNA: TGTGCCAGCAGCTCGATGACTAGCGGGAGAAGCACAGATACGCAGTATTTT
D: TRBD2; V: TRBV19; J: TRBJ2-1; size: .; CDR3: CASRKTSGYNEQFF; DNA: TGTGCCAGTAGGAAGACTAGCGGATACAATGAGCAGTTCTTC
D: .; V: TRBV11-2; J: TRBJ1-2; size: .; CDR3: CASSLERAWGYTF; DNA: TGTGCCAGCAGCTTAGAGCGGGCGTGGGGCTACACCTTC
D: .; V: TRBV19; J: TRBJ1-5; size: few; CDR3: CASSLGRHQPQHF; DNA: TGTGCCAGTAGTCTTGGCCGTCATCAGCCCCAGCATTTT
D: .; V: TRBV7-8; J: TRBJ1-2; size: .; CDR3: CASSSRAGGEIANYGYTF; DNA: TGTGCCAGCAGCTCACGGGCGGGAGGAGAAATAGCTAACTATGGCTACACCTTC
D: .; V: TRBV6-5; J: TRBJ1-1; size: .; CDR3: CASSYGEGWTEAFF; DNA: TGTGCCAGCAGTTACGGCGAGGGGTGGACTGAAGCTTTCTTT
D: TRBD2; V: TRBV27; J: TRBJ2-7; size: .; CDR3: CASSSLRAGGRPYEQYF; DNA: TGTGCCAGCAGTTCCCTTCGAGCTGGCGGGAGGCCCTACGAGCAGTACTTC
D: TRBD2; V: TRBV7-8; J: TRBJ2-7; size: .; CDR3: CASSLVGTSGSRAYEQYF; DNA: TGTGCCAGCAGCTTAGTCGGAACTAGCGGGAGTCGCGCCTACGAGCAGTACTTC
D: .; V: TRBV5-1; J: TRBJ2-2; size: .; CDR3: CASSSPGELFF; DNA: TGCGCCAGCAGCTCCCCCGGGGAGCTGTTTTTT
D: .; V: TRBV5-4; J: TRBJ1-3; size: .; CDR3: CASSGGNTIYF; DNA: TGTGCCAGCAGCGGCGGAAACACCATATATTTT
D: TRBD1; V: TRBV29-1; J: TRBJ2-7; size: .; CDR3: CSGMQGAGYEQYF; DNA: TGCAGCGGCATGCAGGGGGCCGGCTACGAGCAGTACTTC
D: .; V: TRBV5-1; J: TRBJ2-7; size: .; CDR3: CASSFTGAYEQYF; DNA: TGCGCCAGCAGCTTTACCGGGGCCTACGAGCAGTACTTC
D: .; V: TRBV15; J: TRBJ2-7; size: .; CDR3: CATSRLDQNNEQYF; DNA: TGTGCCACCAGCAGACTCGACCAGAACAACGAGCAGTACTTC
D: .; V: TRBV4-1; J: TRBJ2-7; size: .; CDR3: CASSQVGAYEQYF; DNA: TGCGCCAGCAGCCAAGTCGGCGCCTACGAGCAGTACTTC
D: TRBD1; V: TRBV7-3; J: TRBJ2-1; size: .; CDR3: CASSLIRDRVGNEQFF; DNA: TGTGCCAGCAGCTTAATTCGGGACAGGGTAGGGAATGAGCAGTTCTTC
D: .; V: TRBV7-3; J: TRBJ2-3; size: .; CDR3: CASSLSEWSTDTQYF; DNA: TGTGCCAGCAGCTTAAGTGAGTGGAGCACAGATACGCAGTATTTT
D: .; V: TRBV28; J: TRBJ2-7; size: .; CDR3: CASSFFGEGNYEQYF; DNA: TGTGCCAGCAGTTTTTTCGGGGAAGGTAACTACGAGCAGTACTTC
D: .; V: TRBV9; J: TRBJ2-2; size: .; CDR3: CASSVATRNGLFF; DNA: TGTGCCAGCAGCGTAGCTACGAGAAATGGGCTGTTTTTT
D: TRBD1; V: TRBV7-6; J: TRBJ1-5; size: .; CDR3: CASSSRPGQHQPQHF; DNA: TGTGCCAGCAGCTCACGCCCGGGACAGCATCAGCCCCAGCATTTT
D: .; V: TRBV19; J: TRBJ2-7; size: .; CDR3: CASSPDGGSYEQYF; DNA: TGTGCCAGTAGTCCCGATGGAGGCTCCTACGAGCAGTACTTC